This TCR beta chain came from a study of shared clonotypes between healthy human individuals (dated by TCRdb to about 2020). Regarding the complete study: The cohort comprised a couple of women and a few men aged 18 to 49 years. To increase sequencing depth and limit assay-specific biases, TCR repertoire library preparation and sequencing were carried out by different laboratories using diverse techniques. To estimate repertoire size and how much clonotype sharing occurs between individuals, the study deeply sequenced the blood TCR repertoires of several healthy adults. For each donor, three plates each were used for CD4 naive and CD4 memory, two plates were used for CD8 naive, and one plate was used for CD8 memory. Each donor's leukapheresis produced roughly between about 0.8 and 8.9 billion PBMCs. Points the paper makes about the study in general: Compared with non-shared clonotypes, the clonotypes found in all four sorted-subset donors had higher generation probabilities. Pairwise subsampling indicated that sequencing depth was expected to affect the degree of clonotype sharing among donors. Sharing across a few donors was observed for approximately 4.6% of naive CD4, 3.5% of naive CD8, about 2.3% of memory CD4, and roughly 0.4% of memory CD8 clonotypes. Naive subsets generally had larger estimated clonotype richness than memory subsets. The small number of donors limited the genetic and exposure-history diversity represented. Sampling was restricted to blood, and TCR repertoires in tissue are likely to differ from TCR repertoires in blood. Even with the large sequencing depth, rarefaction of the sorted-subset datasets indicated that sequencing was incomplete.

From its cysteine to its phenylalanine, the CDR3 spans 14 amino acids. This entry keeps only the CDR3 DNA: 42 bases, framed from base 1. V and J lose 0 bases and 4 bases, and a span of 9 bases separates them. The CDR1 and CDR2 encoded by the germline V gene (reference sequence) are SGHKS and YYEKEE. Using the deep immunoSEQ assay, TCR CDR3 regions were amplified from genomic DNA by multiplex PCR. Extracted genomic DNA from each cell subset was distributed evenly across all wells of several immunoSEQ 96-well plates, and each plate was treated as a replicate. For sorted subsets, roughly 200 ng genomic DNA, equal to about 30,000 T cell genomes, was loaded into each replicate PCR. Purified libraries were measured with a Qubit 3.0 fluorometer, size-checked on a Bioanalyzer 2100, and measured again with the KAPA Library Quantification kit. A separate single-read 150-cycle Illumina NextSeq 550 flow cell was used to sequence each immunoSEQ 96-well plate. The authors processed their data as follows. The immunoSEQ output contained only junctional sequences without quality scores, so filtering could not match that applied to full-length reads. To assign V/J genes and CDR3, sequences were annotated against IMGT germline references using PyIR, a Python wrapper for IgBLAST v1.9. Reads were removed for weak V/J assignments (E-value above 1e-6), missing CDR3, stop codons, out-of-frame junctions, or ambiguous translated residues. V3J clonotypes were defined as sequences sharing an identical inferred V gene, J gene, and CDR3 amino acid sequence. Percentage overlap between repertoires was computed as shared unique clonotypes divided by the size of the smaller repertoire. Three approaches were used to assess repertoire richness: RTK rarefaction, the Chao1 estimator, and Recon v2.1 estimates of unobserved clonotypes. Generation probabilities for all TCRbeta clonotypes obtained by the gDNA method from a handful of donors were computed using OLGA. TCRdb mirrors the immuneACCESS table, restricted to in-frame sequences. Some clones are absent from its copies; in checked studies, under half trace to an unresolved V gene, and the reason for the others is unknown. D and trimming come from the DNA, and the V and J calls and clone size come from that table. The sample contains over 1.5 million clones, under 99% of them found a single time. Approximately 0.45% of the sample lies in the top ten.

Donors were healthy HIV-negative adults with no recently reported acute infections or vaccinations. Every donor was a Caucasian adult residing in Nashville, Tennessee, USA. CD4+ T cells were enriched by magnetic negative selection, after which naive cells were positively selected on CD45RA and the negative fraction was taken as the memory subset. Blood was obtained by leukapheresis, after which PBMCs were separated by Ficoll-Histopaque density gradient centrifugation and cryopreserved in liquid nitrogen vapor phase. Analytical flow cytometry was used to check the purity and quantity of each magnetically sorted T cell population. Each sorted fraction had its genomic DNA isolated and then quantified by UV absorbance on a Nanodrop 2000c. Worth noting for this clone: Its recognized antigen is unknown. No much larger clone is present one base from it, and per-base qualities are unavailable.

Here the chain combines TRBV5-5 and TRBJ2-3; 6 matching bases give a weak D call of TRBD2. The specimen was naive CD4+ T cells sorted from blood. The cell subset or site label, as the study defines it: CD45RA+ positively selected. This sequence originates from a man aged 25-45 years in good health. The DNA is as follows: TGTGCCAGCAGCTTGGGCGCGGGGTCAGATACGCAGTATTTT. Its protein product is CASSLGAGSDTQYF.